The rows below give T cell receptor beta chains drawn from one sample of a study of T cell changes during pregnancy in multiple sclerosis. The data were produced by immunoSEQ multiplex PCR, yet TCRdb's version contains in-frame clones alone and is incomplete. The sample carries some 140,000 clones, around 97% recorded once. This specimen was peripheral blood, taken after pregnancy. Receptor source: a female donor with multiple sclerosis, enrolled in a pregnancy study. CDR3s include the opening cysteine and the closing phenylalanine or tryptophan. The D gene is left open where the match is weak. Clone size is shown for a subset of rows, as once, few, many or a class of expanded clone.

size | J | V | D | CDR3 | DNA
. | TRBJ2-3 | TRBV7-9 | . | CASSDTWTARTDTQYF | TGTGCCAGCAGCGATACTTGGACAGCGAGGACAGATACGCAGTATTTT
. | TRBJ2-5 | TRBV7-2 | TRBD2 | CASSNPPGLAEQETQYF | TGTGCCAGCAGCAATCCCCCGGGACTAGCGGAACAAGAGACCCAGTACTTC
. | TRBJ2-1 | TRBV6-5 | TRBD1 | CASSGRDRGYNEQFF | TGTGCCAGCAGTGGCCGGGACAGGGGTTACAATGAGCAGTTCTTC
. | TRBJ2-4 | TRBV6-1 | . | CASQLRRGKNIQYF | TGTGCCAGCCAACTGCGGCGGGGTAAAAACATTCAGTACTTC
. | TRBJ1-4 | TRBV20-1 | . | CSAAYEKLFF | TGCAGTGCTGCGTACGAAAAACTGTTTTTT
. | TRBJ2-1 | TRBV5-4 | TRBD2 | CASSGVWGGDEQFF | TGTGCCAGCAGCGGGGTGTGGGGAGGGGATGAGCAGTTCTTC
. | TRBJ1-4 | TRBV10-3 | . | CAISEFGGFELFF | TGTGCCATCAGTGAGTTCGGGGGGTTTGAACTGTTTTTT
once | TRBJ2-7 | TRBV28 | . | CASSFRTRGGEQYF | TGTGCCAGCAGTTTTCGGACTAGGGGGGGCGAGCAGTACTTC
. | TRBJ2-2 | TRBV5-6 | TRBD2 | CASSPSRGRPNTGELFF | TGTGCCAGCAGCCCCTCCCGCGGGAGGCCGAACACCGGGGAGCTGTTTTTT
. | TRBJ1-1 | TRBV27 | TRBD1 | CASSYHRDRFSIAEAFF | TGTGCCAGCAGTTACCACCGGGACAGGTTTAGTATCGCTGAAGCTTTCTTT
once | TRBJ2-1 | TRBV5-6 | TRBD2 | CASSAPSKWGGPNNEQFF | TGTGCCAGCAGCGCCCCCTCCAAGTGGGGAGGGCCGAACAATGAGCAGTTCTTC
. | TRBJ2-7 | TRBV6-6 | TRBD1 | CASSFDRGRQYF | TGTGCCAGCAGTTTCGACAGGGGGCGGCAGTACTTC
. | TRBJ2-5 | TRBV4-2 | . | CASSQVGLAEPQETQYF | TGTGCCAGCAGCCAAGTCGGCTTAGCGGAGCCCCAAGAGACCCAGTACTTC
. | TRBJ2-1 | TRBV7-6 | TRBD2 | CASSFTPGLAGNNEQFF | TGTGCCAGCAGCTTTACTCCGGGACTAGCGGGTAATAATGAGCAGTTCTTC
. | TRBJ1-1 | TRBV19 | TRBD1 | CASSIGGGYTEAFF | TGTGCCAGTAGTATAGGAGGGGGCTACACTGAAGCTTTCTTT
. | TRBJ2-1 | TRBV29-1 | TRBD2 | CSVVPGRDTYNEQFF | TGCAGCGTTGTCCCCGGGAGGGACACCTACAATGAGCAGTTCTTC
. | TRBJ2-1 | TRBV4-3 | . | CASSQSGENEQFF | TGCGCCAGCAGCCAATCGGGTGAGAATGAGCAGTTCTTC
. | TRBJ1-2 | TRBV5-1 | TRBD1 | CASSLGGTDYNYGYTF | TGCGCCAGCAGCTTGGGTGGGACAGACTATAACTATGGCTACACCTTC
once | TRBJ2-3 | TRBV6-6 | TRBD2 | CASRGSSGDNTDTQYF | TGTGCCAGCAGGGGGTCTAGCGGTGACAACACAGATACGCAGTATTTT
. | TRBJ2-5 | TRBV7-2 | . | CASSFIAGEETQYF | TGTGCCAGCAGCTTTATCGCAGGGGAAGAGACCCAGTACTTC
. | TRBJ2-7 | TRBV6-1 | TRBD2 | CASSATAGGKNEQYF | TGTGCCAGCAGTGCAACAGCGGGAGGGAAAAACGAGCAGTACTTC
. | TRBJ2-7 | TRBV27 | . | CASSLSPASGGDEQYF | TGTGCCAGCAGTTTATCCCCCGCCTCCGGCGGCGACGAGCAGTACTTC
. | TRBJ2-2 | TRBV7-6 | TRBD1 | CASSFRDRGAGELFF | TGTGCCAGCAGCTTCCGGGACAGGGGGGCCGGGGAGCTGTTTTTT
. | TRBJ2-3 | TRBV19 | TRBD2 | CASSIGTRGTDTQYF | TGTGCCAGTAGTATTGGGACTAGAGGCACAGATACGCAGTATTTT
. | TRBJ2-5 | TRBV6-5 | TRBD2 | CASSYPTSGTETQYF | TGTGCCAGCAGTTACCCGACTAGCGGGACAGAGACCCAGTACTTC
. | TRBJ2-3 | TRBV9 | . | CASSVEAGASTDTQYF | TGTGCCAGCAGCGTAGAGGCGGGGGCTAGCACAGATACGCAGTATTTT
few | TRBJ1-1 | TRBV5-1 | . | CASSLEQGITEAFF | TGCGCCAGCTCCCTAGAGCAGGGGATCACTGAAGCTTTCTTT
. | TRBJ1-5 | TRBV7-2 | TRBD1 | CASSFDGTEVEPQHF | TGTGCCAGCAGCTTCGACGGGACAGAAGTAGAGCCCCAGCATTTT
. | TRBJ2-7 | TRBV28 | TRBD2 | CASKMTGLASETYEQYF | TGTGCCAGCAAAATGACGGGACTAGCCTCAGAAACCTACGAGCAGTACTTC
. | TRBJ2-5 | TRBV19 | . | CASSFRGETQYF | TGTGCCAGTAGTTTCCGAGGGGAGACCCAGTACTTC
. | TRBJ2-5 | TRBV29-1 | TRBD1 | CSVSDRDIQETQYF | TGCAGCGTTTCTGACAGGGACATACAAGAGACCCAGTACTTC
. | TRBJ2-7 | TRBV5-1 | . | CASSGSRAEEQYF | TGCGCCAGCAGCGGTAGCAGGGCGGAGGAGCAGTACTTC
. | TRBJ2-7 | TRBV7-9 | TRBD1 | CASSLVDRGLSSYEQYF | TGTGCCAGCAGCTTAGTTGACAGGGGGCTTAGCTCCTACGAGCAGTACTTC
. | TRBJ2-2 | TRBV7-2 | TRBD1 | CASSFGTANTGELFF | TGTGCCAGCAGCTTCGGGACAGCGAACACCGGGGAGCTGTTTTTT
. | TRBJ2-7 | TRBV6-5 | TRBD1 | CASSAQGASYEQYF | TGTGCCAGCAGTGCCCAGGGGGCCTCGTACGAGCAGTACTTC
few | TRBJ1-1 | TRBV18 | . | CASSPSETEAFF | TGTGCCAGCTCACCCAGCGAGACTGAAGCTTTCTTT
. | TRBJ1-1 | TRBV10-3 | TRBD1 | CAISEWTGTEAFF | TGTGCCATCAGTGAGTGGACAGGGACTGAAGCTTTCTTT
. | TRBJ2-5 | TRBV5-1 | . | CASKAEPSVTQYF | TGCGCCAGCAAAGCGGAACCCTCCGTGACCCAGTACTTC
. | TRBJ2-2 | TRBV7-6 | TRBD2 | CASSYGGAHGELFF | TGTGCCAGCAGCTACGGGGGGGCTCACGGGGAGCTGTTTTTT
. | TRBJ2-1 | TRBV5-1 | . | CASSSPGLSNEQFF | TGCGCCAGCAGCTCCCCCGGACTGAGCAATGAGCAGTTCTTC